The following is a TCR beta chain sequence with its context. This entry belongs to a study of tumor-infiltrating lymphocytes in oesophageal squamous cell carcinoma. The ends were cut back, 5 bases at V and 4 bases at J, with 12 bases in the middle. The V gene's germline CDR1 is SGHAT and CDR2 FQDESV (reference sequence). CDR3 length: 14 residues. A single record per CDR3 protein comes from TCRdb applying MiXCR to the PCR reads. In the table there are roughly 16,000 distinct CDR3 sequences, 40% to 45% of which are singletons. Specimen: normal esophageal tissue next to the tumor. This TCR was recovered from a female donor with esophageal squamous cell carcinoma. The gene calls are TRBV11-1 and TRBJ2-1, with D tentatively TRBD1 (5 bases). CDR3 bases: TGTGCCAGCAGCCAGGGCATGTCATACAATGAGCAGTTCTTC. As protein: CASSQGMSYNEQFF.